This T cell receptor beta chain stems from a study of technical replicates of blood from several donors. TCRdb's table, derived via immunoSEQ multiplex PCR, lists solely in-frame clones and lacks some. Here the sample spans 50,000 to 75,000 clones, around 95% being singletons. The sample holds one count of this clone. CDR1 SGHNT and CDR2 YYREEE come from the germline V gene (reference sequence). The CDR3 spans 15 residues. J gave up 3 bases and V 8 bases, and 12 bases lay outside the gene matches. The source is a human donor in good health. Some clones in this sample may be carry-over from other donors' samples. The V gene is TRBV5-4, the J gene TRBJ2-3; 7 nucleotides align to TRBD2. The sequencing input was PBMCs. The CDR3 spells CASTRGLGGTDTQYF. CDR3 coding DNA: TGTGCCAGTACCCGTGGCCTGGGGGGGACAGATACGCAGTATTTT.